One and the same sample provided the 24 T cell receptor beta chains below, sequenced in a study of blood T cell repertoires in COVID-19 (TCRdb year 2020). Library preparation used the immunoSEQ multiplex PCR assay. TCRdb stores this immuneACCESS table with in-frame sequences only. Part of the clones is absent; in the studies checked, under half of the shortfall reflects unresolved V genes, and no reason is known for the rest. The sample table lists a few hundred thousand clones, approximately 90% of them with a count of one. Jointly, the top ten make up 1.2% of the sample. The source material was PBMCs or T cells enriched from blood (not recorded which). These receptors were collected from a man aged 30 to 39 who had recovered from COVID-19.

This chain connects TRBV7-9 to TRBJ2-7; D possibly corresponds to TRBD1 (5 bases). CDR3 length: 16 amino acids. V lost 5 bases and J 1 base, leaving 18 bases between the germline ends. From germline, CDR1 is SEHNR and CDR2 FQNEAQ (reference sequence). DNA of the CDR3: TGTGCCAGCAGCCACGGGCCTGGGGCCTTTTCCTACGAGCAGTACTTC. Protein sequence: CASSHGPGAFSYEQYF.

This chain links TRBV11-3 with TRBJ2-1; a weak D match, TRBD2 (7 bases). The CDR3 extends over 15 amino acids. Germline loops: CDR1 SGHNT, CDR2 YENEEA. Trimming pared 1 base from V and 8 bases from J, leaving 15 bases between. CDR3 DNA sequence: TGTGCCAGCAGCTTAGTCCCAGCGGGACACCATGAGCAGTTCTTC. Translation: CASSLVPAGHHEQFF. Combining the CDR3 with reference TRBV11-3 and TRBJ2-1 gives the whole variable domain EAGVVQSPRYKIIEKKQPVAFWCNPISGHNTLYWYLQNLGQGPELLIRYENEEAVDDSQLPKDRFSAERLKGVDSTLKIQPAELGDSAVYLCASSLVPAGHHEQFFGPGTRLTVL.

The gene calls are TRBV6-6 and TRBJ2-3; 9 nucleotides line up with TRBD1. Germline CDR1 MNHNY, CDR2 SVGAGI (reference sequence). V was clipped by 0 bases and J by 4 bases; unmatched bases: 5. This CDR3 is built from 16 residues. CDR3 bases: TGTGCCAGCAGTTACTCTCCGGGACAGGGTGCAGATACGCAGTATTTT. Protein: CASSYSPGQGADTQYF.

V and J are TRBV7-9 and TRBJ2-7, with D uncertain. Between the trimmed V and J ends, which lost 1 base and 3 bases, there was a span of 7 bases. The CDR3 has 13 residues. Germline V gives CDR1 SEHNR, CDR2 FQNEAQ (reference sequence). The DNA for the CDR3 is TGTGCCAGCAGCTTAGACACCAACTACGAGCAGTACTTC. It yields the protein CASSLDTNYEQYF.

The CDR3 DNA sequence: TGTGCCAGCAGTTTTGTAGCGGGAGGGCCGGGCGAGCAGTACTTC. This encodes CASSFVAGGPGEQYF. V usage is TRBV27 and J usage is TRBJ2-7, with 11 positions matching TRBD2. The CDR3 sequence is 15 residues long. After removal of 3 bases from V and 6 bases from J, the junction contained 7 bases not matched to a gene. Germline assignment: CDR1 MNHEY and CDR2 SMNVEV (reference sequence).

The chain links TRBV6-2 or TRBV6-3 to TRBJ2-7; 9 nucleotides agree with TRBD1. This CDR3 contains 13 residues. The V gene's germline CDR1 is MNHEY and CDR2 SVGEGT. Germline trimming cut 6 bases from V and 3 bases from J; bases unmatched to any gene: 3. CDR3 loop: CASSRTGDYEQYF. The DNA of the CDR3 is TGTGCCAGCAGCCGGACAGGGGACTACGAGCAGTACTTC.

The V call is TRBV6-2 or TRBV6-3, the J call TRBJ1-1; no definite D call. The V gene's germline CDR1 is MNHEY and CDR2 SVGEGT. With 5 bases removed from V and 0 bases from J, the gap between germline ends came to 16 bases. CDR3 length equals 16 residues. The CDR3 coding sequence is TGTGCCAGCAGTCTGCGGGCAGACCCGATGAACACTGAAGCTTTCTTT. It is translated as CASSLRADPMNTEAFF.

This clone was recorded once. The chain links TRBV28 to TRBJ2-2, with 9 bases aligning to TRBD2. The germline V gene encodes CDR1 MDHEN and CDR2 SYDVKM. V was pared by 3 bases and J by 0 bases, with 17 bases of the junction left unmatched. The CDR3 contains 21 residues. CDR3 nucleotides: TGTGCCAGCAGTTTCAATCGACTTAGCGGGAGTGGGCATACGAACACCGGGGAGCTGTTTTTT. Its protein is CASSFNRLSGSGHTNTGELFF.

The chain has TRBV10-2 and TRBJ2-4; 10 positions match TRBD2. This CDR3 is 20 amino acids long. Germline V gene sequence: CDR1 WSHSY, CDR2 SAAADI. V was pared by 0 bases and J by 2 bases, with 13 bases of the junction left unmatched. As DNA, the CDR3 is TGCGCCAGCAGTGAGTCGATGAGGCTAGCGGGAGTTCTTTCCAAAAACATTCAGTACTTC. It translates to CASSESMRLAGVLSKNIQYF.

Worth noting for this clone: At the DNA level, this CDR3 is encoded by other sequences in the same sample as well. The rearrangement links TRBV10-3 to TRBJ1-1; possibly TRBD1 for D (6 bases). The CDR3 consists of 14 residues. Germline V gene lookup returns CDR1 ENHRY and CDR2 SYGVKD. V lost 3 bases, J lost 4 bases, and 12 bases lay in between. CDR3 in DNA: TGTGCCATCAGTGAACAGGGTGAGGGCACTGAAGCTTTCTTT. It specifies CAISEQGEGTEAFF.

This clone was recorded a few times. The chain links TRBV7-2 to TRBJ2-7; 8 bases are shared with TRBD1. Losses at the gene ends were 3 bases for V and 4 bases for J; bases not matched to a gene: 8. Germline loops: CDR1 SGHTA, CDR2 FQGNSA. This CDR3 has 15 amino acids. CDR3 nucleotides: TGTGCCAGCAGCTTCGACAGGGGAGGAAAGTACGAGCAGTACTTC. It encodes CASSFDRGGKYEQYF.

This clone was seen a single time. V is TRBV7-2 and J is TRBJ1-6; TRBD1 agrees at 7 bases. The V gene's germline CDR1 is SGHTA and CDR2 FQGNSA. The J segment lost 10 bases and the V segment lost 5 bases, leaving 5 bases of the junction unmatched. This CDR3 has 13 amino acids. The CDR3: CASSRTGESPLHF. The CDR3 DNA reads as TGTGCCAGCAGCAGAACAGGGGAATCACCCCTCCACTTT.

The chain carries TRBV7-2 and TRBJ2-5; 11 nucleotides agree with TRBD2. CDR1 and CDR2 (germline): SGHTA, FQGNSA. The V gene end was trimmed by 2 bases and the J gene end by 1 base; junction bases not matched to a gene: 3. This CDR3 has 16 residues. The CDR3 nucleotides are TGTGCCAGCAGCTTAATAACTAGCGGGGGCCAAGAGACCCAGTACTTC. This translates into CASSLITSGGQETQYF.

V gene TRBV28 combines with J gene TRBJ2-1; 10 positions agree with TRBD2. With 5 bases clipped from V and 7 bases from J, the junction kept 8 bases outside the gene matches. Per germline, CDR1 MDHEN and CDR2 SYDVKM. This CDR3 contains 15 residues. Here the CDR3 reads CASSLLAGSRNEQFF. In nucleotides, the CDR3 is TGTGCCAGCAGTCTACTAGCGGGAAGTAGGAATGAGCAGTTCTTC.

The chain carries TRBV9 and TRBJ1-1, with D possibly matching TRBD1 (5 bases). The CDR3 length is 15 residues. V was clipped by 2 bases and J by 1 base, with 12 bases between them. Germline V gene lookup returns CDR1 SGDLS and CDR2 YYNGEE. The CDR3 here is CASSVGGLPNTEAFF. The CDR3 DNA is TGTGCCAGCAGCGTGGGGGGACTGCCGAACACTGAAGCTTTCTTT.

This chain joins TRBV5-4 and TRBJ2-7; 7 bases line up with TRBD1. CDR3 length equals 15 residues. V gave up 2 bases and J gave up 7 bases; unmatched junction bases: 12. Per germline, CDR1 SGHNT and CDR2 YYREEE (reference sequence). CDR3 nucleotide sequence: TGTGCCAGCAGCTTTGGGACAGTAAGGGTCGGGGAGCAGTACTTC. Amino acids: CASSFGTVRVGEQYF.

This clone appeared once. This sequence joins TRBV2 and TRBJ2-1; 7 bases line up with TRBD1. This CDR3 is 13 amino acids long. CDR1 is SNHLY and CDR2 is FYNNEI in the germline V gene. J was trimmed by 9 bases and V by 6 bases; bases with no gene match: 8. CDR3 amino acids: CASRVDRDGEQFF. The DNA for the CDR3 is TGTGCCAGCAGGGTCGACAGGGACGGTGAGCAGTTCTTC.

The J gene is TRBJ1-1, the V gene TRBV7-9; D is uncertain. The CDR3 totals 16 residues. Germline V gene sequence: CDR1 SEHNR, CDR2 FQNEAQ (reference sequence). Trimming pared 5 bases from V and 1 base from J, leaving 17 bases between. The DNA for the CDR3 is TGTGCCAGCAGCCCGACTCTGGTGACGGGGAACACTGAAGCTTTCTTT. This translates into CASSPTLVTGNTEAFF.

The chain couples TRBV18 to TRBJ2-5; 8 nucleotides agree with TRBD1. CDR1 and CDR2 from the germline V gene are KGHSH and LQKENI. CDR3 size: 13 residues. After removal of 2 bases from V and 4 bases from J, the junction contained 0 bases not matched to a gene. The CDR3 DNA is TGTGCCAGCTCACCAGGACAGGGAGAGACCCAGTACTTC. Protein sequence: CASSPGQGETQYF.

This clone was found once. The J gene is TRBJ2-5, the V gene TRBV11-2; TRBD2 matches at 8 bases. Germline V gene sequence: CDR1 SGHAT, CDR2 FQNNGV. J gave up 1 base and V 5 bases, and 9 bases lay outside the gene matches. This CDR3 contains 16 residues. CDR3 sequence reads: CASSPRGAGIQETQYF. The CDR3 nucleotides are TGTGCCAGCAGCCCGCGGGGGGCAGGCATCCAAGAGACCCAGTACTTC. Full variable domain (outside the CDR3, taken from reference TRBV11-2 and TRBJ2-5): EAGVAQSPRYKIIEKRQSVAFWCNPISGHATLYWYQQILGQGPKLLIQFQNNGVVDDSQLPKDRFSAERLKGVDSTLKIQPAKLEDSAVYLCASSPRGAGIQETQYFGPGTRLLVL.

The DNA of the CDR3 is TGTGCCTGGAGTGTACTCGAGGGAGCTAGCGGGAGTGTAAAGTACTTC. Its translation: CAWSVLEGASGSVKYF. The chain joins TRBV30 to TRBJ2-7; 10 bases are shared with TRBD2. The CDR3 contains 16 residues. Germline V gene data show CDR1 as GTSNPN and CDR2 as SVGIG (reference sequence). V was clipped by 0 bases and J by 11 bases; unmatched bases: 16.

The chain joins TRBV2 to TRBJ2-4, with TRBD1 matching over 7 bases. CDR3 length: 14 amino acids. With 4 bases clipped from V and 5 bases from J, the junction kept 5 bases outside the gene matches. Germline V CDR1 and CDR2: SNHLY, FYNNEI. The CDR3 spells CASSVDRSENIQYF. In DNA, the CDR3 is TGTGCCAGCAGTGTGGACAGGAGCGAAAACATTCAGTACTTC.

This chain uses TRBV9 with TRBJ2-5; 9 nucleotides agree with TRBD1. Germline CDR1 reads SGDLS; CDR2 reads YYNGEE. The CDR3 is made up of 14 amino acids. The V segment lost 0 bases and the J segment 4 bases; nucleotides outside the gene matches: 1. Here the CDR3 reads CASSVGQGGETQYF. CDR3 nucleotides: TGTGCCAGCAGCGTAGGACAGGGGGGAGAGACCCAGTACTTC.

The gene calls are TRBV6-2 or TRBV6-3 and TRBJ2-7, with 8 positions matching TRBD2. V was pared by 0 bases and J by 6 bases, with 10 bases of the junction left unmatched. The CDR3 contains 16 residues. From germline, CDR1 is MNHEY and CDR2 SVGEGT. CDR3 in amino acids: CASSYSRDQRGFEQYF. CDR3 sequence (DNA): TGTGCCAGCAGTTACTCCCGGGACCAGCGGGGGTTCGAGCAGTACTTC.